These T cell receptor beta chains were read from a single sample in a study of blood T cell repertoires in COVID-19. Data came from immunoSEQ multiplex PCR; TCRdb stores just in-frame clones and leaves some out. The data show 130,000 to 150,000 clones, more than 70% seen once. The source material was peripheral blood. These receptors originate from a human donor in a cohort sampled during active COVID-19. Each CDR3 is given with its conserved first and last residue. Fields, in order: J gene, CDR3 length, D gene, V gene, clone size, CDR3 protein, CDR3 DNA. A D gene is named only where the DNA matches it firmly. The listing skips clone size in some rows; elsewhere it reads once, few, many or a size class.

TRBJ1-2,16,TRBD1,TRBV7-8,NA,CASSLGTGASGYGYTF,TGTGCCAGCAGCTTAGGGACAGGGGCCTCCGGCTATGGCTACACCTTC
TRBJ2-7,17,TRBD1,TRBV9,NA,CASSVGAGGYSPYEQYF,TGTGCCAGCAGCGTAGGGGCAGGGGGCTATTCCCCCTACGAGCAGTACTTC
TRBJ2-3,15,TRBD2,TRBV7-3,NA,CASSLSGGAPDTQYF,TGTGCCAGCAGCCTTAGCGGGGGGGCCCCAGATACGCAGTATTTT
TRBJ1-2,13,TRBD1,TRBV12-3/TRBV12-4,NA,CASSQTGGSGYTF,TGTGCCAGCAGTCAGACAGGGGGCAGTGGCTACACCTTC
TRBJ2-3,15,TRBD2,TRBV5-1,once,CASSLELAGTDTQYF,TGCGCCAGCAGCTTGGAGCTAGCGGGCACAGATACGCAGTATTTT
TRBJ1-5,17,NA,TRBV6-2/TRBV6-3,NA,CASSYSGGPGYNQPQHF,TGTGCCAGCAGTTACTCAGGGGGTCCGGGGTACAATCAGCCCCAGCATTTT
TRBJ1-1,15,TRBD1,TRBV4-3,NA,CASSHASQGAAEAFF,TGCGCCAGCAGCCATGCTTCACAGGGGGCAGCTGAAGCTTTCTTT
TRBJ1-5,14,NA,TRBV27,NA,CASSPRHYNQPQHF,TGTGCCAGCAGTCCCAGACATTACAATCAGCCCCAGCATTTT
TRBJ2-5,13,TRBD1,TRBV29-1,NA,CSVVQGAGETQYF,TGCAGCGTTGTTCAGGGGGCAGGAGAGACCCAGTACTTC
TRBJ1-4,16,NA,TRBV5-1,NA,CASSLDVFTEGEKLFF,TGCGCCAGCAGTCTGGACGTTTTTACCGAGGGTGAAAAACTGTTTTTT
TRBJ2-5,14,NA,TRBV10-2,NA,CASSETGFPETQYF,TGCGCCAGCAGTGAGACGGGTTTCCCGGAGACCCAGTACTTC
TRBJ1-1,12,NA,TRBV9,NA,CASRGPNTEAFF,TGTGCCAGCAGGGGCCCGAACACTGAAGCTTTCTTT
TRBJ1-6,15,TRBD1,TRBV28,NA,CASIDRGFGSPPLHF,TGTGCCAGCATAGACAGGGGGTTCGGTAGTCCACCCCTCCACTTT
TRBJ2-3,13,NA,TRBV14,NA,CASSQGVTDTQYF,TGTGCCAGCAGCCAAGGAGTTACGGATACGCAGTATTTT
TRBJ1-6,15,TRBD1,TRBV5-6,NA,CASSMDRGENSPLHF,TGTGCCAGCAGCATGGACAGGGGCGAAAATTCACCCCTCCACTTT
TRBJ2-7,15,TRBD1,TRBV5-1,once,CASSRGTGASYEQYF,TGCGCCAGCAGCCGCGGGACAGGGGCATCCTACGAGCAGTACTTC
TRBJ1-2,14,NA,TRBV5-1,NA,CASSRSNRDYGYTF,TGCGCCAGCAGCAGGAGTAATCGGGACTATGGCTACACCTTC
TRBJ2-3,13,NA,TRBV5-6,many,CASSGPTVNTQYF,TGTGCCAGCAGCGGGCCTACAGTTAATACGCAGTATTTT
TRBJ1-5,14,TRBD1,TRBV19,once,CASSATGGNQPQHF,TGTGCCAGTAGTGCGACAGGGGGAAATCAGCCCCAGCATTTT
TRBJ1-4,16,NA,TRBV11-2,NA,CASSSFGGQPNEKLFF,TGTGCCAGCAGCTCCTTCGGGGGGCAGCCTAATGAAAAACTGTTTTTT
TRBJ1-2,13,NA,TRBV5-1,NA,CASSFQGSGGYTF,TGCGCCAGCAGTTTTCAGGGGAGCGGCGGCTACACCTTC
TRBJ1-5,19,TRBD1,TRBV7-9,NA,CASSLAGQGTSFLGQPQHF,TGTGCCAGCAGCTTAGCGGGACAGGGGACATCATTCCTAGGTCAGCCCCAGCATTTT
TRBJ2-2,15,TRBD1,TRBV6-5,NA,CASRQGVLDTGELFF,TGTGCCAGCAGACAGGGGGTTTTGGACACCGGGGAGCTGTTTTTT
TRBJ2-7,12,NA,TRBV6-1,NA,CASSDRNYEQYF,TGTGCCAGCAGTGACAGGAATTACGAGCAGTACTTC
TRBJ2-3,14,NA,TRBV11-2,NA,CASSLGRDTDTQYF,TGTGCCAGCAGCTTAGGAAGAGACACAGATACGCAGTATTTT
TRBJ2-1,15,TRBD2,TRBV7-2,once,CASSSLAGRHNEQFF,TGTGCCAGCAGCTCCCTAGCGGGGAGACACAATGAGCAGTTCTTC
TRBJ1-2,14,TRBD1,TRBV5-1,NA,CASRAGTGRNGYTF,TGCGCCAGCAGGGCCGGGACAGGGAGAAATGGCTACACCTTC
TRBJ2-2,17,TRBD1,TRBV7-2,once,CASSLGLWTGNTGELFF,TGTGCCAGCAGCTTAGGTCTGTGGACAGGAAACACCGGGGAGCTGTTTTTT
TRBJ2-5,15,TRBD1,TRBV5-4,NA,CASSLKRDSQETQYF,TGTGCCAGCAGCTTGAAACGGGACAGTCAAGAGACCCAGTACTTC
TRBJ1-2,12,NA,TRBV6-4,NA,CASRTGGYGYTF,TGTGCCAGCAGAACAGGTGGCTATGGCTACACCTTC
TRBJ2-1,13,TRBD1,TRBV19,NA,CASRSTGANEQFF,TGTGCCAGTAGGTCGACAGGGGCCAATGAGCAGTTCTTC
TRBJ1-2,13,NA,TRBV30,NA,CAWSRGGGAGYTF,TGTGCCTGGAGTCGAGGGGGGGGCGCTGGCTACACCTTC
TRBJ2-3,16,TRBD2,TRBV5-1,once,CASSLTSGGRTDTQYF,TGCGCCAGCAGCTTGACTAGCGGGGGGCGCACAGATACGCAGTATTTT
TRBJ2-6,17,NA,TRBV7-9,NA,CASSSRALGSGANVLTF,TGTGCCAGCAGCTCCAGGGCCCTGGGCTCTGGGGCCAACGTCCTGACTTTC
TRBJ2-3,16,TRBD2,TRBV3-1/TRBV3-2,few,CASSYQLAGGRDTQYF,TGTGCCAGCAGCTACCAACTAGCGGGGGGGCGTGATACGCAGTATTTT
TRBJ1-2,16,TRBD1,TRBV5-6,NA,CASSFGQGAIFYGYTF,TGTGCCAGCAGCTTTGGACAGGGGGCCATTTTCTATGGCTACACCTTC
TRBJ2-1,16,NA,TRBV9,NA,CASSVDDRFSSNEQFF,TGTGCCAGCAGCGTAGATGACAGGTTCTCATCCAATGAGCAGTTCTTC
TRBJ1-5,16,NA,TRBV21-1,NA,CASSLQRGTQGQPQHF,TGTGCCAGCAGCCTACAAAGAGGGACTCAAGGGCAGCCCCAGCATTTT
TRBJ2-1,19,TRBD2,TRBV10-3,NA,CAISDRALASGGSFGEQFF,TGTGCCATCAGTGACAGGGCCTTGGCTAGCGGGGGAAGTTTTGGTGAGCAGTTCTTC
TRBJ2-5,15,TRBD2,TRBV9,NA,CASSVGTSGGETQYF,TGTGCCAGCAGCGTCGGGACTAGCGGGGGAGAGACCCAGTACTTC
TRBJ2-1,11,NA,TRBV11-2,NA,CASSLVAEQFF,TGTGCCAGCAGCTTAGTGGCTGAGCAGTTCTTC
TRBJ2-1,17,TRBD2,TRBV5-1,NA,CASSLVVVRGGYNEQFF,TGCGCCAGCAGCTTGGTAGTTGTGCGGGGGGGCTACAATGAGCAGTTCTTC
TRBJ1-2,15,TRBD1,TRBV4-3,NA,CASSQGDRGSYGYTF,TGCGCCAGCAGCCAAGGGGACAGGGGAAGCTATGGCTACACCTTC
TRBJ1-4,14,NA,TRBV2,few,CASSDVRDLEKLFF,TGTGCCAGCAGTGATGTTCGAGATCTTGAAAAACTGTTTTTT
TRBJ2-7,15,NA,TRBV13,NA,CASSFSGTGHYEQYF,TGTGCCAGCAGCTTTTCCGGGACGGGACACTACGAGCAGTACTTC
TRBJ1-4,16,TRBD1,TRBV3-1/TRBV3-2,NA,CASSQGMTGPGEKLFF,TGTGCCAGCAGCCAAGGAATGACAGGGCCTGGTGAAAAACTGTTTTTT
TRBJ1-2,14,NA,TRBV6-5,NA,CASSRGADYYGYTF,TGTGCCAGCAGCCGCGGTGCTGACTACTATGGCTACACCTTC
TRBJ2-1,13,NA,TRBV9,NA,CASSFRISDEQFF,TGTGCCAGCAGCTTTCGGATTAGCGATGAGCAGTTCTTC
TRBJ1-5,14,TRBD1,TRBV7-6,few,CASSPGGSNQPQHF,TGTGCCAGCAGCCCAGGGGGGAGCAATCAGCCCCAGCATTTT
TRBJ1-2,12,NA,TRBV12-3/TRBV12-4,few,CASSVTAYGYTF,TGTGCCAGCAGTGTTACAGCCTATGGCTACACCTTC
TRBJ1-2,15,NA,TRBV6-5,NA,CASSYSLQGTYGYTF,TGTGCCAGCAGTTACTCCTTGCAGGGGACCTATGGCTACACCTTC
TRBJ2-3,12,NA,TRBV6-1,NA,CASSEGGNTQYF,TGTGCCAGCAGTGAAGGAGGAAATACGCAGTATTTT